These T cell receptor beta chains were read from a single sample in a study of beta chain features in type 1 diabetes. Clones were sequenced by immunoSEQ multiplex PCR, and TCRdb holds only the in-frame ones, with some missing. The sample has hundreds of thousands of clones; roughly an eighth are singletons. Sequencing was carried out using naive CD4+ T cells from blood. Every receptor here comes from a man between 18 and 35 years old with type 1 diabetes. The CDR3 runs from the conserved cysteine through the conserved F or W. Each record gives: V gene, J gene, clone size, D gene, CDR3 protein, CDR3 DNA. D genes are given only for firm matches. Rows may omit the clone size; those that give it use once, few, many or a size class.

v_gene: TRBV30
j_gene: TRBJ1-4
abundance: .
d_gene: .
CDR3aa: CAWSPTDSRLEKLFF
CDR3nt: TGTGCCTGGAGTCCTACCGACAGCCGTCTCGAAAAACTGTTTTTT

v_gene: TRBV30
j_gene: TRBJ2-7
abundance: few
d_gene: .
CDR3aa: CAWSVLVGTYEQYF
CDR3nt: TGTGCCTGGAGTGTCTTGGTGGGAACCTACGAGCAGTACTTC

v_gene: TRBV7-4
j_gene: TRBJ2-7
abundance: .
d_gene: TRBD1
CDR3aa: CASWTGAYEQYF
CDR3nt: TGTGCCAGCTGGACAGGGGCCTACGAGCAGTACTTC

v_gene: TRBV30
j_gene: TRBJ2-5
abundance: few
d_gene: TRBD2
CDR3aa: CAWSAGGSGETQYF
CDR3nt: TGTGCCTGGAGTGCTGGCGGGAGTGGGGAGACCCAGTACTTC

v_gene: TRBV6-5
j_gene: TRBJ1-6
abundance: few
d_gene: .
CDR3aa: CASSYYADSYNSPLHF
CDR3nt: TGTGCCAGCAGTTACTACGCTGACTCCTATAATTCACCCCTCCACTTT

v_gene: TRBV5-6
j_gene: TRBJ2-5
abundance: few
d_gene: .
CDR3aa: CASSWDTGPQETQYF
CDR3nt: TGTGCCAGCAGCTGGGACACGGGCCCCCAAGAGACCCAGTACTTC

v_gene: TRBV5-1
j_gene: TRBJ2-2
abundance: .
d_gene: TRBD1
CDR3aa: CASSSQTGTGRTGELFF
CDR3nt: TGCGCCAGCAGCTCTCAAACCGGGACAGGGCGTACCGGGGAGCTGTTTTTT

v_gene: TRBV29-1
j_gene: TRBJ1-2
abundance: .
d_gene: .
CDR3aa: CSAGTDFGYTF
CDR3nt: TGCAGCGCCGGGACGGACTTTGGCTACACCTTC

v_gene: TRBV4-1
j_gene: TRBJ2-5
abundance: few
d_gene: .
CDR3aa: CASSRWRRETQYF
CDR3nt: TGCGCCAGCAGCCGGTGGCGTCGCGAGACCCAGTACTTC

v_gene: TRBV5-1
j_gene: TRBJ2-7
abundance: .
d_gene: .
CDR3aa: CASSLEVEQYF
CDR3nt: TGCGCCAGCAGCTTGGAAGTCGAGCAGTACTTC

v_gene: TRBV18
j_gene: TRBJ1-1
abundance: few
d_gene: .
CDR3aa: CASSPSTAMNTEAFF
CDR3nt: TGTGCCAGCTCCCCCTCGACAGCCATGAACACTGAAGCTTTCTTT